The sequence of this TCR beta chain was determined in a study of T cells after yellow fever vaccination. The table lists this clonotype with many counts. The target antigen is unknown. The CDR3 has 13 residues. CDR1 and CDR2 from the germline V gene are MNHNY and SVGAGI (reference sequence). The ends were cut back, 5 bases at V and 7 bases at J, with 14 bases in the middle. TCRdb processed the 5' RACE reads anew with MiXCR; each CDR3 protein has one entry. The sample lists about 320,000 distinct CDR3 sequences; approximately 4% were seen once. General observations from the study: It was a small share of clonotypes that appeared in both CD4 and CD8 compartments.

Sequencing was performed on PBMCs, taken 15 days after the yellow fever booster vaccination. The chain combines TRBV6-6 with TRBJ2-5; D ambiguous. This clonotype was sampled from a man between 18 and 35 years old who received the YFV17D yellow fever vaccine. CDR3 in amino acids: CASSKSHEGTQYF. The DNA for the CDR3 is TGTGCCAGCAGTAAAAGCCACGAAGGGACCCAGTACTTC.